The entry below describes one TCR beta chain. The data were taken from a study of early T cells in non-severe SARS-CoV-2 infection. As part of library construction, unique molecular identifiers were attached to individual cDNA molecules. TCRdb reprocessed the 5' RACE reads via MiXCR and lists one record per CDR3 protein. The profile shows 68,000 or so distinct CDR3 sequences, 11% of them singletons. This CDR3 comprises 11 residues. Trimming pared 5 bases from V and 9 bases from J, leaving 8 bases between. The clonotype was recovered from an adult who was a healthcare worker with PCR-confirmed SARS-CoV-2 infection or an uninfected control (not recorded which). J is TRBJ2-1 and V is TRBV12-3 or TRBV12-4, with a possible D match to TRBD2 (5 bases). The sequenced sample was whole blood. The CDR3, as DNA: TGTGCCAGCAGTCCCGGGGTTGAGCAGTTCTTC. Translation gives CASSPGVEQFF.